The T cell receptor (beta chain) under discussion was sequenced for a study of cytomegalovirus exposure and HLA in healthy donors. General study results and limits: A missense DCLRE1C variant was associated with V- and J-gene trimming of TCR beta chains in a later analysis, and an independent cohort replicated the association. Altogether, 150 or so TCR beta chains were recorded as cytomegalovirus-associated.

A multiplex PCR was run with 60 Vbeta primers and 13 Jbeta primers. The assay was immunoSEQ multiplex PCR, and TCRdb's table has in-frame clones only and misses some. With approximately 110,000 clones in the sample, the ten largest clones hold roughly 0.64%. Germline V CDR1 and CDR2: SGHDT, YYEEEE. CDR3 length equals 19 residues. The ends were cut back, 0 bases at V and 3 bases at J, with 25 bases in the middle. About this clone: As yet, its antigen is unknown.

The sequenced material came from PBMCs. The source is a man aged 50-59 years in good health and CMV-seronegative. V is TRBV5-6 and J is TRBJ2-7; tentatively, D is TRBD1 (6 bases). In nucleotides, the CDR3 is TGTGCCAGCAGCTTGGGGGGGTCAGGGCAGGTCAGGGGTAGCTACGAGCAGTACTTC. This sequence encodes CASSLGGSGQVRGSYEQYF.